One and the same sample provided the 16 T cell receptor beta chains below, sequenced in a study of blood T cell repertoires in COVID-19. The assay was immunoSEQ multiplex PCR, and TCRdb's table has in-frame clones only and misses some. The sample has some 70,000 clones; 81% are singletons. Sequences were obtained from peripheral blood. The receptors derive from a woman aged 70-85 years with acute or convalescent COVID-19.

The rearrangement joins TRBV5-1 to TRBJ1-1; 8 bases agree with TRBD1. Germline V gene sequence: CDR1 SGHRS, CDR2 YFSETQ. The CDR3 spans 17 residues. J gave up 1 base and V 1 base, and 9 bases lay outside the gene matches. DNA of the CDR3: TGCGCCAGCAGCTTGAGGTTGGAAGGACAGGGGAACACTGAAGCTTTCTTT. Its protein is CASSLRLEGQGNTEAFF.

This chain's CDR3 is CAISAWGLQETQYF. The CDR3 DNA sequence: TGTGCCATCAGTGCGTGGGGACTACAAGAGACCCAGTACTTC. The gene calls are TRBV10-3 and TRBJ2-5; the match to TRBD2 covers 7 bases. Germline CDR1 reads ENHRY; CDR2 reads SYGVKD. J lost 2 bases, V lost 4 bases, and 4 bases had no gene match. The CDR3 runs 14 residues.

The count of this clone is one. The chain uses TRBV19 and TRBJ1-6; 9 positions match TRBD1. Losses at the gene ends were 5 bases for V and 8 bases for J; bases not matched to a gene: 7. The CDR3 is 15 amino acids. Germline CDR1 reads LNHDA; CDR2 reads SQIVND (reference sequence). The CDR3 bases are TGTGCCAGTAGTTCCCAGGACAGGGGTGATTCACCCCTCCACTTT. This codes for CASSSQDRGDSPLHF. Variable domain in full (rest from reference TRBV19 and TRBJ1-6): DGGITQSPKYLFRKEGQNVTLSCEQNLNHDAMYWYRQDPGQGLRLIYYSQIVNDFQKGDIAEGYSVSREKKESFPLTVTSAQKNPTAFYLCASSSQDRGDSPLHFGNGTRLTVT.

CDR3 amino acids: CASSIGRRGTEAFF. The DNA of the CDR3 is TGTGCCAGTAGTATCGGCCGAAGGGGGACTGAAGCTTTCTTT. This sequence joins TRBV19 and TRBJ1-1; a weak D match, TRBD1 (6 bases). The germline V gene has CDR1 LNHDA and CDR2 SQIVND (reference sequence). Trimming removed 3 bases at V and 5 bases at J, with 13 bases between. The CDR3 contains 14 residues.

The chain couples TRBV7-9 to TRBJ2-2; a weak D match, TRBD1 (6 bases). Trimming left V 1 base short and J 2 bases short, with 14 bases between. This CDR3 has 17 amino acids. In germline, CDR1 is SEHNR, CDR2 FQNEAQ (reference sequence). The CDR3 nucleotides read TGTGCCAGCAGCTTAGGACAGGATTGGCAAAACACCGGGGAGCTGTTTTTT. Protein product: CASSLGQDWQNTGELFF.

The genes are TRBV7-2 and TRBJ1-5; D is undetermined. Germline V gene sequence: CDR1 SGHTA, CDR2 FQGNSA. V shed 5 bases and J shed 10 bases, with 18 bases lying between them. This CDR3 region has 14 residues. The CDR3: CASSPTGSASPQHF. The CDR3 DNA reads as TGTGCCAGCAGCCCGACCGGGTCCGCATCACCCCAGCATTTT.

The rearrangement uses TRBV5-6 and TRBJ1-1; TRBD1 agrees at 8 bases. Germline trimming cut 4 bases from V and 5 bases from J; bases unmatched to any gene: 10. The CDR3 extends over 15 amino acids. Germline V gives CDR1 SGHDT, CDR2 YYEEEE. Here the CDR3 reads CASSPIRTGRTEAFF. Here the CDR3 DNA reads TGTGCCAGCAGCCCAATCCGGACAGGGCGAACTGAAGCTTTCTTT.

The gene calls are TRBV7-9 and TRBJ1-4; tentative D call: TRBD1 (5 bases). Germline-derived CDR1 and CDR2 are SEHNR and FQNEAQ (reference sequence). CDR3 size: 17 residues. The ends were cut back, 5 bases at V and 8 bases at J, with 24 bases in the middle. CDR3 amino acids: CASSTVRGGRLQEKLFF. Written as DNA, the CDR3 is TGTGCCAGCAGCACCGTCCGCGGGGGGAGGTTACAGGAAAAACTGTTTTTT.

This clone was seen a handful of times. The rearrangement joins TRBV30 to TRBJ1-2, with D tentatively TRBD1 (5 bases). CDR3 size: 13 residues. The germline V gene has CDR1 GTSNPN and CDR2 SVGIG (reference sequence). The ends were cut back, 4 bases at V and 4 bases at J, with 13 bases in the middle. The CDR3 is CAWIGGGGYGYTF. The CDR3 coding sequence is TGTGCCTGGATAGGCGGGGGAGGCTATGGCTACACCTTC. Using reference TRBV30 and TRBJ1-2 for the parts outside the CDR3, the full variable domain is SQTIHQWPATLVQPVGSPLSLECTVEGTSNPNLYWYRQAAGRGLQLLFYSVGIGQISSEVPQNLSASRPQDRQFILSSKKLLLSDSGFYLCAWIGGGGYGYTFGSGTRLTVV.

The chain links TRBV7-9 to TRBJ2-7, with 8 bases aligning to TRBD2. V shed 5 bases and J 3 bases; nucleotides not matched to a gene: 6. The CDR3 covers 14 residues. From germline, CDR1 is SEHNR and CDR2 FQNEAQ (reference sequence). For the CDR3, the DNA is TGTGCCAGCAGCGCCCCGGGGGGGAACTACGAGCAGTACTTC. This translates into CASSAPGGNYEQYF.

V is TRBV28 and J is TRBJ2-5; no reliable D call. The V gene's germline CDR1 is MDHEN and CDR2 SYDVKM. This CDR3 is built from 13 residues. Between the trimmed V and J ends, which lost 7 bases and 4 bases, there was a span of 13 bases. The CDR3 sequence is CASNPWARETQYF. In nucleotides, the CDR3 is TGTGCCAGCAATCCCTGGGCACGAGAGACCCAGTACTTC.

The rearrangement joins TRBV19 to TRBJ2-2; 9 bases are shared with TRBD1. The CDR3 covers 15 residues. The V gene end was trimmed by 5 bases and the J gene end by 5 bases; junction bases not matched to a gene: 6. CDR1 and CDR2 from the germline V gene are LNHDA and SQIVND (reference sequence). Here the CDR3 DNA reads TGTGCCAGTAGTTTACAGGGGGCCGTAACCGGGGAGCTGTTTTTT. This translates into CASSLQGAVTGELFF.

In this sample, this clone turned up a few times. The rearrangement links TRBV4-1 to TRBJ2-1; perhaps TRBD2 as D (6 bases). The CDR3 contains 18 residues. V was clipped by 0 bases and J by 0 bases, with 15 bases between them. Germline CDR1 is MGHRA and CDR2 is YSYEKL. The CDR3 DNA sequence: TGCGCCAGCAGCCAAGATTTTCCAGCGGGCGACTCCTACAATGAGCAGTTCTTC. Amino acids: CASSQDFPAGDSYNEQFF.

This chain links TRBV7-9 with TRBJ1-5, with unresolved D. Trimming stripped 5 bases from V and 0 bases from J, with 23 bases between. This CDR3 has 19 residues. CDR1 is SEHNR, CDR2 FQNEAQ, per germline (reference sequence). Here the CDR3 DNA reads TGTGCCAGCAGCACATCTAACCCGGGAGCTTTTAATAGCAATCAGCCCCAGCATTTT. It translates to CASSTSNPGAFNSNQPQHF.

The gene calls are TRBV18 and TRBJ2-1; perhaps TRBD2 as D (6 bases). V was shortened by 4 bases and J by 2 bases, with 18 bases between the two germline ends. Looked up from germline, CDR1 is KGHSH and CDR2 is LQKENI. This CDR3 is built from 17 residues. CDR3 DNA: TGTGCCAGCTCACAGCGGTCGGTAGCGGACCCCTACAATGAGCAGTTCTTC. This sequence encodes CASSQRSVADPYNEQFF.

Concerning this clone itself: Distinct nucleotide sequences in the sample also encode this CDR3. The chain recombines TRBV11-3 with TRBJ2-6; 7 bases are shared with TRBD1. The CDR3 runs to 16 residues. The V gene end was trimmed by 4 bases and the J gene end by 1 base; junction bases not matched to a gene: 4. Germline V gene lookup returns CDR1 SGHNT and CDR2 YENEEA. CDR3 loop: CASSSRQGSGANVLTF. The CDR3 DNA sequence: TGTGCCAGCAGCTCACGACAGGGTTCTGGGGCCAACGTCCTGACTTTC.